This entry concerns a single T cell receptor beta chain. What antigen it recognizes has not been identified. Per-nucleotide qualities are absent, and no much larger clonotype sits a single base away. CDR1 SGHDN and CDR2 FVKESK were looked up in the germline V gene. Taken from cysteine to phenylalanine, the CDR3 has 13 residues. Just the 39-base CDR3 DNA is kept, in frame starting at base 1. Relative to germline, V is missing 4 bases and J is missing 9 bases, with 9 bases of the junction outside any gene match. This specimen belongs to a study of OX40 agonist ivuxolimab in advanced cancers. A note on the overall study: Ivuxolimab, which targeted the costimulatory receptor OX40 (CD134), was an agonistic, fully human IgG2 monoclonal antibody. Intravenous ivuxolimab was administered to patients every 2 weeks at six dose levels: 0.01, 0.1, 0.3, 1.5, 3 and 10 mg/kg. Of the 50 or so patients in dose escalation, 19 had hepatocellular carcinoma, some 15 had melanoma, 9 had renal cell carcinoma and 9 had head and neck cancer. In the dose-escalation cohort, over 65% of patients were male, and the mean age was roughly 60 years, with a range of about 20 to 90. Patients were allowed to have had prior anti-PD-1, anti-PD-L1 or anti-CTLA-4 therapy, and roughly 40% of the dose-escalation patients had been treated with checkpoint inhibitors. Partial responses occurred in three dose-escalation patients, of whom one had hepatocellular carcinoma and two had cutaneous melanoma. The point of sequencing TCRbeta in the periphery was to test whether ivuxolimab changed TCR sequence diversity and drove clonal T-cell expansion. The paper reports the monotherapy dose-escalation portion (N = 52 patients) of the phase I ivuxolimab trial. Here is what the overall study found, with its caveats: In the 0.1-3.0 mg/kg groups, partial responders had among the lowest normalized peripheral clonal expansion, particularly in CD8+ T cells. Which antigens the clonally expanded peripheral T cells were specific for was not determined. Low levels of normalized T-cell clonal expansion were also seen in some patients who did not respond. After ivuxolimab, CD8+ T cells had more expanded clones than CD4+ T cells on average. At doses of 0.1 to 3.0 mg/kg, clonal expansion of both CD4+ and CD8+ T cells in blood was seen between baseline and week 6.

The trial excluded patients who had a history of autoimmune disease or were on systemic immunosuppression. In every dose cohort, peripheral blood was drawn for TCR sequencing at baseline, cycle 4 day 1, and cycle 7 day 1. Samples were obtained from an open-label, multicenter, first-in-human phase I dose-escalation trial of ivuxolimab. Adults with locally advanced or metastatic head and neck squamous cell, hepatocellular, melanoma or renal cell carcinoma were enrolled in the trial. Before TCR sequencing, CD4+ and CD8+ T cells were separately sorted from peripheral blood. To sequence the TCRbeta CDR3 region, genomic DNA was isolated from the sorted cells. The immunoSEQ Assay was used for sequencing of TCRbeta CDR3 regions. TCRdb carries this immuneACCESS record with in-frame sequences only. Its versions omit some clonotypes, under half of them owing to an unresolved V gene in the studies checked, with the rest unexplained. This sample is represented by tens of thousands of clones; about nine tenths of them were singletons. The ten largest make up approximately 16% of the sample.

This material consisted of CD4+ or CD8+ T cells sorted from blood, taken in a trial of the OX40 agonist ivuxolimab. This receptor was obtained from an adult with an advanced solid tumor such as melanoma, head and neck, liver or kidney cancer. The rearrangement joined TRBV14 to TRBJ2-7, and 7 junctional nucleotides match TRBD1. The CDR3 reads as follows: CASSPAGGKVQYF. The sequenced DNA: TGTGCCAGCAGCCCCGCAGGGGGAAAGGTGCAGTACTTC.